The 21 T cell receptor beta chains listed next were all sequenced from one sample in a study of OX40 agonist ivuxolimab in advanced cancers. The repertoire was sequenced with immunoSEQ multiplex PCR; TCRdb's copy has only in-frame clones and lacks some. The table lists 75,000 to 95,000 clones, just under 90% of them singletons. The sample here was CD4+ or CD8+ T cells sorted from blood, taken in a trial of the OX40 agonist ivuxolimab. These TCRs come from an adult with an advanced solid tumor such as melanoma, head and neck, liver or kidney cancer.

This chain links TRBV12-5 with TRBJ1-1; possibly TRBD1 for D (5 bases). V lost 0 bases, J lost 10 bases, and 27 bases lay in between. CDR1 is LGHNT and CDR2 is FRNRAP in the germline V gene. The CDR3 extends over 18 amino acids. The CDR3: CASGLVWGRNLGLEGAFF. The CDR3 coding sequence is TGTGCTAGTGGTTTGGTTTGGGGACGGAACTTGGGCCTGGAGGGAGCTTTCTTT.

The chain uses TRBV4-1 and TRBJ2-1, with TRBD1 matching over 7 bases. Trimming took 0 bases from V and 3 from J; bases not matched to a gene: 5. Germline CDR1 reads MGHRA; CDR2 reads YSYEKL. The CDR3 is made up of 16 amino acids. CDR3 nucleotide sequence: TGCGCCAGCAGCCAAGATGAGGGGGCAATCTACAATGAGCAGTTCTTC. Amino acids: CASSQDEGAIYNEQFF.

The J gene is TRBJ2-7, the V gene TRBV15; a possible D gene is TRBD1 (6 bases). Germline loops: CDR1 LNHNV, CDR2 YYDKDF (reference sequence). This CDR3 is 16 amino acids long. The V gene lost 3 bases and the J gene lost 2 bases, with 17 bases spanning the gap. The CDR3 DNA reads TGTGCCACCAGCAGTGATAGGACAGAGCCCACCTACGAGCAGTACTTC. This sequence encodes CATSSDRTEPTYEQYF.

This clone was counted a single time. The chain combines TRBV6-5 with TRBJ2-7; TRBD1 matches 11 bases. Germline CDR1 is MNHEY and CDR2 is SVGAGI. The CDR3 is made up of 13 amino acids. With 5 bases clipped from V and 4 bases from J, the junction kept 1 base outside the gene matches. The CDR3, as DNA: TGTGCCAGCAGTGGGGACAGGGGGTACGAGCAGTACTTC. It yields the protein CASSGDRGYEQYF.

The CDR3 region has the DNA TGTGCCTGGAGTGATTTAACTAGGCCTTCCAACGAGCAGTACTTC. Its translation is CAWSDLTRPSNEQYF. The chain has TRBV30 and TRBJ2-7, with D tentatively TRBD2 (5 bases). V was trimmed by 1 base and J by 5 bases, leaving 18 bases between them. CDR1 GTSNPN and CDR2 SVGIG come from the germline V gene (reference sequence). CDR3 length: 15 residues.

The genes are TRBV4-2 and TRBJ2-3; 10 bases align to TRBD2. There are 18 residues in the CDR3. Germline assignment: CDR1 LGHNA and CDR2 YNFKEQ. V lost 4 bases, J lost 0 bases, and 10 bases stayed unmatched. The DNA of the CDR3 is TGTGCCAGCAGCCGAAACCTTGGGACTAGCGAGAGCACAGATACGCAGTATTTT. Encoded protein: CASSRNLGTSESTDTQYF.

This clone has a single count. The rearrangement links TRBV28 to TRBJ1-1; D gene unclear. The CDR3 is 15 residues long. Germline V gene sequence: CDR1 MDHEN, CDR2 SYDVKM. Trimming removed 3 bases at V and 0 bases at J, with 11 bases between. The CDR3 DNA sequence: TGTGCCAGCAGTTTTGGAAACACCCTGAACACTGAAGCTTTCTTT. It is translated as CASSFGNTLNTEAFF.

The V and J genes are TRBV18 and TRBJ2-1; weak D call: TRBD1 (5 bases). V was trimmed by 5 bases and J by 4 bases, leaving 9 bases between them. CDR1 is KGHSH, CDR2 LQKENI, per germline. This CDR3 spans 13 amino acids. CDR3 DNA: TGTGCCAGCTCAACGACAGAATACAATGAGCAGTTCTTC. Its protein is CASSTTEYNEQFF.

A single count supports this clone. CDR3 amino acids: CASSLEAGGDEQYF. DNA for the CDR3: TGTGCCAGCAGCTTAGAAGCGGGAGGGGACGAGCAGTACTTC. The rearrangement uses TRBV11-2 and TRBJ2-7; TRBD2 aligns across 10 bases. The V segment lost 0 bases and the J segment 5 bases; nucleotides outside the gene matches: 1. The CDR3 loop spans 14 amino acids. CDR1 and CDR2 (germline): SGHAT, FQNNGV.

The rearrangement joins TRBV5-1 to TRBJ2-3, with TRBD2 matching 13 bases. The CDR3 is 17 residues long. Trimming cost V 3 bases and J 2 bases; bases outside gene matches: 6. Germline V gene lookup returns CDR1 SGHRS and CDR2 YFSETQ. CDR3 in amino acids: CASSSGTSGTSTDTQYF. The CDR3, as DNA: TGCGCCAGCAGCTCGGGGACTAGCGGGACCTCCACAGATACGCAGTATTTT.

This clone has a single count. J is TRBJ1-3 and V is TRBV9, with TRBD1 matching 7 bases. This CDR3 region has 14 residues. J lost 5 bases, V lost 3 bases, and 5 bases had no gene match. CDR1 is SGDLS, CDR2 YYNGEE, per germline. The CDR3 bases are TGTGCCAGCAGCGCCCCGGGACAGCGAAACACCATATATTTT. Its translation is CASSAPGQRNTIYF.

The rearrangement joins TRBV25-1 to TRBJ2-7, with D maybe TRBD2 (5 bases). Trimming left V 4 bases short and J 2 bases short, with 12 bases between. The germline V gene has CDR1 MGHDK and CDR2 SYGVNS. The CDR3 runs 14 residues. CDR3 bases: TGTGCCAGCAGTGGGCTCACCGGGACCTACGAGCAGTACTTC. This sequence encodes CASSGLTGTYEQYF.

This rearrangement joins TRBV9 to TRBJ2-2; 14 bases are shared with TRBD2. The length of the CDR3 is 18 residues. From germline, CDR1 is SGDLS and CDR2 YYNGEE. V lost 5 bases to trimming and J lost 6 bases; unmatched junction nucleotides: 12. The CDR3 protein is CASSAQGTSGRPAGELFF. The CDR3 coding sequence is TGTGCCAGCAGTGCCCAGGGGACTAGCGGGAGACCAGCCGGGGAGCTGTTTTTT.

This chain connects TRBV4-1 to TRBJ2-1; D might be TRBD1 (6 bases). V dropped 1 base and J dropped 9 bases, with 16 bases sitting between them. The CDR3 totals 15 residues. CDR1 MGHRA and CDR2 YSYEKL come from the germline V gene. The CDR3 sequence: CASSQGGTGFSEQFF. CDR3 DNA sequence: TGCGCCAGCAGCCAAGGGGGCACAGGGTTCTCTGAGCAGTTCTTC.

V usage is TRBV7-8 and J usage is TRBJ2-1, with D possibly matching TRBD1 (6 bases). Germline CDR1 SGHVS, CDR2 FQNEAQ. The CDR3 spans 16 residues. With 5 bases removed from V and 4 bases from J, the gap between germline ends came to 18 bases. The CDR3 protein is CASSLGAGLRYNEQFF. The CDR3 DNA reads as TGTGCCAGCAGCCTGGGGGCAGGGCTCCGTTACAATGAGCAGTTCTTC. The whole variable domain, remainder taken from reference TRBV7-8 and TRBJ2-1, is GAGVSQSPRYKVAKRGQDVALRCDPISGHVSLFWYQQALGQGPEFLTYFQNEAQLDKSGLPSDRFFAERPEGSVSTLKIQRTQQEDSAVYLCASSLGAGLRYNEQFFGPGTRLTVL.

V is TRBV6-8 and J is TRBJ2-7, with 7 nucleotides matching TRBD2. The CDR3 consists of 19 residues. The germline V gene has CDR1 MNHGY and CDR2 SAAAGT. J gave up 3 bases and V 5 bases, and 22 bases lay outside the gene matches. The CDR3 DNA reads TGTGCCAGCAGTAACCTTATGGGAGGGGAAGCGGAGATGGACTACGAGCAGTACTTC. As protein: CASSNLMGGEAEMDYEQYF.

There are a few counts of this clone. J is TRBJ1-4 and V is TRBV5-7; D remains ambiguous. TRBV5-7 is given ORF status, its function remaining uncertain. Deletions cut 0 bases from V and 12 bases from J, with 9 bases between. The CDR3 spans 12 residues. The CDR3 DNA sequence: TGTGCCAGCAGCTTGGAGGGATCTGAACTGTTTTTT. It encodes CASSLEGSELFF.

Judged by abundance, this clone is medium-sized. The chain employs TRBV7-3 and TRBJ2-1; 7 bases are shared with TRBD2. Germline-derived CDR1 and CDR2 are SGHTA and FQGTGA. The CDR3 covers 14 residues. Trimming took 3 bases from V and 9 from J; bases not matched to a gene: 8. The CDR3 DNA is TGTGCCAGCAGCTTGGGCGGGAGTGCTGTTGAGCAGTTCTTC. This sequence encodes CASSLGGSAVEQFF. Full variable domain (outside the CDR3, taken from reference TRBV7-3 and TRBJ2-1): GAGVSQTPSNKVTEKGKYVELRCDPISGHTALYWYRQSLGQGPEFLIYFQGTGAADDSGLPNDRFFAVRPEGSVSTLKIQRTERGDSAVYLCASSLGGSAVEQFFGPGTRLTVL.

The rearrangement joins TRBV7-8 to TRBJ2-5; D is uncertain. The last part of the DNA fits TRBJ2-7 better; the J call may be wrong. Per the germline V gene, CDR1 is SGHVS and CDR2 is FQNEAQ. This CDR3 is 15 amino acids long. The CDR3 coding sequence is TGTGCCAGCAGCCAGATTTGGTGGACCAGCTACGAGCAGTACTTC. Residues: CASSQIWWTSYEQYF.

This clone was counted a few times. The chain couples TRBV5-1 to TRBJ2-7; D is possibly TRBD1 or TRBD2 (5 bases each). CDR1 and CDR2 (germline): SGHRS, YFSETQ. The CDR3 has 15 amino acids. Trimming removed 0 bases at V and 3 bases at J, with 13 bases between. As DNA, the CDR3 is TGCGCCAGCAGCTTGGGGTTGGGACCGATCTACGAGCAGTACTTC. Translating it yields CASSLGLGPIYEQYF.

The V gene is TRBV6-6, the J gene TRBJ2-1, with unresolved D. CDR1 MNHNY and CDR2 SVGAGI come from the germline V gene (reference sequence). The CDR3 loop spans 12 amino acids. V was trimmed by 5 bases and J by 6 bases, leaving 8 bases between them. DNA of the CDR3: TGTGCCAGCAGTGTTGACTTCAATGAGCAGTTCTTC. Translated: CASSVDFNEQFF.